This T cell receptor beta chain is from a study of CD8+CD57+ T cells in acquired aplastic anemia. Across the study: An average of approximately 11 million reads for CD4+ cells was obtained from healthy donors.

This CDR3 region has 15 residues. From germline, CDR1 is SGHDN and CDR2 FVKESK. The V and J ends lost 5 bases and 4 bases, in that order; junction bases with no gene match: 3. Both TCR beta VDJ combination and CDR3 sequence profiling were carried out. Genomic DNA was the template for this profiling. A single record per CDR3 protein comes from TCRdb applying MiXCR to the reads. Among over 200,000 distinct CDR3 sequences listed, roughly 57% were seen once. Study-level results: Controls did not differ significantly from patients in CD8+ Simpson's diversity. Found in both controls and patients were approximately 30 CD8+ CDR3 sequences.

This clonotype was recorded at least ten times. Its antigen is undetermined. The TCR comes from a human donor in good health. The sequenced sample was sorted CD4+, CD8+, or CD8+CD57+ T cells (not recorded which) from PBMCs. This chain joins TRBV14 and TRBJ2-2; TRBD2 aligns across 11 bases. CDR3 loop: CASSWTSGLTGELFF. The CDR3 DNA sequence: TGTGCCAGCAGCTGGACTAGCGGGCTCACCGGGGAGCTGTTTTTT.